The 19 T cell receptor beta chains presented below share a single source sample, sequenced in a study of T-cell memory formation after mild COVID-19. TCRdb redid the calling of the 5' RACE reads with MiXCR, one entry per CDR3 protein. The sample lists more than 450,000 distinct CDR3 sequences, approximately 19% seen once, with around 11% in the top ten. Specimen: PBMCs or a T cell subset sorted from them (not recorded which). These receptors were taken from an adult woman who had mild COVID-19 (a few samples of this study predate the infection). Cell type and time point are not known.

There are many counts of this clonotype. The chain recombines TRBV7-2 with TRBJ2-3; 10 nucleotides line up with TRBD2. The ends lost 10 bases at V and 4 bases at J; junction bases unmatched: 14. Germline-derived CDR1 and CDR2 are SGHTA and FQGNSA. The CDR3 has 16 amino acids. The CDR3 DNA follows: TGTGCCACCAAGGGGGGAGCGGGAGGGCCTGCAGATACGCAGTATTTT. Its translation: CATKGGAGGPADTQYF.

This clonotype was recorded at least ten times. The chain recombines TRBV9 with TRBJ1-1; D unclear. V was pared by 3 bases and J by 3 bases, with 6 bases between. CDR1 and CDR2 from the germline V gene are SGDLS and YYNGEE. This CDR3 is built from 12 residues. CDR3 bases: TGTGCCAGCAGCGGGCGGTACACTGAAGCTTTCTTT. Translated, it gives CASSGRYTEAFF.

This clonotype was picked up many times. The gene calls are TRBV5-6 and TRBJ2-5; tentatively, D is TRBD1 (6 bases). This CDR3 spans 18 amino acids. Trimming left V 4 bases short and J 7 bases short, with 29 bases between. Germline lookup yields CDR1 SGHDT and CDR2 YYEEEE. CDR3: CASSISSGHDLVMATQYF. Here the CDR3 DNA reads TGTGCCAGCAGCATCAGTTCGGGACACGATTTGGTGATGGCGACCCAGTACTTC.

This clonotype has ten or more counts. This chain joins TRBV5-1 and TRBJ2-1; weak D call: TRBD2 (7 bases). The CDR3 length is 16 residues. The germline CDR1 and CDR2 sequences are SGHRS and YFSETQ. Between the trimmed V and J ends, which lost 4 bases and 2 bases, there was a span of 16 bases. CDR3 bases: TGCGCCAGCAGCAGCCGCTGGGAGGGGGCCTACAATGAGCAGTTCTTC. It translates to CASSSRWEGAYNEQFF.

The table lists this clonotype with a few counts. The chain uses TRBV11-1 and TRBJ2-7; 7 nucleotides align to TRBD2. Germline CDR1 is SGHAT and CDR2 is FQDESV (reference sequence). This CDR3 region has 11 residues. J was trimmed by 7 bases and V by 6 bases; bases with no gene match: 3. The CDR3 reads CASRQAGEQYF. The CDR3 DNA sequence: TGTGCCAGCAGGCAAGCGGGGGAGCAGTACTTC.

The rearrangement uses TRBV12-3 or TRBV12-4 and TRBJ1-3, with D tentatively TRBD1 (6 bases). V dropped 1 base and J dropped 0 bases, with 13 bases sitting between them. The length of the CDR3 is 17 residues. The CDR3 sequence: CASSLEGRGVSGNTIYF. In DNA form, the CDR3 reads TGTGCCAGCAGTTTAGAAGGCAGGGGCGTCTCTGGAAACACCATATATTTT.

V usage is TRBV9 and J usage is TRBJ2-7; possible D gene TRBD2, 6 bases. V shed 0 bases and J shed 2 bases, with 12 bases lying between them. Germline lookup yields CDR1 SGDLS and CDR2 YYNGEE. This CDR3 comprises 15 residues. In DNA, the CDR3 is TGTGCCAGCAGCGTAGCGCCCGGGGAGGCCTACGAGCAGTACTTC. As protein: CASSVAPGEAYEQYF.

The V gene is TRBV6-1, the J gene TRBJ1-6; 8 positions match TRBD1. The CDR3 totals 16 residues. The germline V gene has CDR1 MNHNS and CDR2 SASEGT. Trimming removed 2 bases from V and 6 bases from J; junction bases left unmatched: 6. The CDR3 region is CASSESATGVNSPLHF. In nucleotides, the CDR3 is TGTGCCAGCAGTGAATCGGCGACAGGGGTTAATTCACCCCTCCACTTT.

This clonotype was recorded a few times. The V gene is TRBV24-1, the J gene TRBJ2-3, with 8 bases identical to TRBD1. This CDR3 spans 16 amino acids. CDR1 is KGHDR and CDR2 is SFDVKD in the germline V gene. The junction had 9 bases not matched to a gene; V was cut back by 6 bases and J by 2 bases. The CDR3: CATSSRDRRTTDTQYF. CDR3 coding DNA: TGTGCCACCAGTTCCCGGGACAGGAGGACCACAGATACGCAGTATTTT.

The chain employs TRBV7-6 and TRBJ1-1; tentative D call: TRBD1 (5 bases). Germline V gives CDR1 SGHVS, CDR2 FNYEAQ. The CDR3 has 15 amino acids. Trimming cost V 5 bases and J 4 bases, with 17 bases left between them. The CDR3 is CASSPTGRVGTEAFF. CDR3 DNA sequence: TGTGCCAGCAGCCCGACGGGCAGGGTGGGCACTGAAGCTTTCTTT.

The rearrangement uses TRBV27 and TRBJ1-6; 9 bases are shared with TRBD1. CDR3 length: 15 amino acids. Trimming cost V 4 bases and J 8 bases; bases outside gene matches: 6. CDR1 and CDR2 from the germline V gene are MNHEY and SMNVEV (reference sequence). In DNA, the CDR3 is TGTGCCAGCAGTTCACAGGGGGCGGGAGATTCACCCCTCCACTTT. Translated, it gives CASSSQGAGDSPLHF.

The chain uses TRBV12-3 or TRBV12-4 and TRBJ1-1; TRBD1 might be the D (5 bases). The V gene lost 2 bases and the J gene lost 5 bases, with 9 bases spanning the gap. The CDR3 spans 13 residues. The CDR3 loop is CASSLNGGTEAFF. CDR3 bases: TGTGCCAGCAGTTTAAATGGGGGAACTGAAGCTTTCTTT.

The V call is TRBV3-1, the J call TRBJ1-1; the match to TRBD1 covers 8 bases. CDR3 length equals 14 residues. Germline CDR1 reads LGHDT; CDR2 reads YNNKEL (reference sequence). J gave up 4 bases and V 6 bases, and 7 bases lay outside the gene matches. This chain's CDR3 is CASRTLTGGTEAFF. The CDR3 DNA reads TGTGCCAGCAGAACGCTTACAGGGGGCACTGAAGCTTTCTTT.

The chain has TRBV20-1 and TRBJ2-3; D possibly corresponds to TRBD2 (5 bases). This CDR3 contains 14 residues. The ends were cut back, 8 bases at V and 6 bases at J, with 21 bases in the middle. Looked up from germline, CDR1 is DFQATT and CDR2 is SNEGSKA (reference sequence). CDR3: CSRPRGLKGDTQYF. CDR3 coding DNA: TGCAGTCGCCCCCGCGGACTGAAAGGGGATACGCAGTATTTT.

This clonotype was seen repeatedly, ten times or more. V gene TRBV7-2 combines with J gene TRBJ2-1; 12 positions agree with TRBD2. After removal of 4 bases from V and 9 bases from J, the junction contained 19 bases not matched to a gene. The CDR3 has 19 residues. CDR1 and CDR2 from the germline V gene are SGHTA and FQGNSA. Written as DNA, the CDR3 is TGTGCCAGCAGCTCCAAGAACCTTACTACTAGCGGGAGGTTGGGTGAGCAGTTCTTC. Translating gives CASSSKNLTTSGRLGEQFF.

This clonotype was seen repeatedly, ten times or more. The CDR3 sequence: CASSHGNGGTEAFF. The CDR3 region has the DNA TGTGCCAGCAGCCATGGAAACGGCGGCACTGAAGCTTTCTTT. The chain recombines TRBV7-2 with TRBJ1-1; D unresolved. The V end was cut by 5 bases, the J end by 4 bases, with 14 bases between. Germline V CDR1 and CDR2: SGHTA, FQGNSA. The CDR3 runs 14 residues.

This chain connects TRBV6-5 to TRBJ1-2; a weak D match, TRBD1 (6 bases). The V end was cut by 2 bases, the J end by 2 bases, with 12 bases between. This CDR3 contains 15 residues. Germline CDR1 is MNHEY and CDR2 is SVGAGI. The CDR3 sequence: CASSYDRNPNYGYTF. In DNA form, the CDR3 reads TGTGCCAGCAGTTACGACAGGAATCCGAACTATGGCTACACCTTC.

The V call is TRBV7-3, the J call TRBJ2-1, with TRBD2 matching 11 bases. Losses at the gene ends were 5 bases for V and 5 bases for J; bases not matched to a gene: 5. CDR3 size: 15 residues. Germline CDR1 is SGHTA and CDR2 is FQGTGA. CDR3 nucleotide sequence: TGTGCCAGCAGCGCCCCACTAGCGGGGGACAATGAGCAGTTCTTC. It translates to CASSAPLAGDNEQFF.

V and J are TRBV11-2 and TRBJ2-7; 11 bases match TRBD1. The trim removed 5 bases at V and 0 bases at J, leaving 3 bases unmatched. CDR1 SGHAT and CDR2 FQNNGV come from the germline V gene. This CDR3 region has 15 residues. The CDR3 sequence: CASSQDRGLSYEQYF. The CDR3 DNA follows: TGTGCCAGCAGCCAGGACAGGGGGCTCTCCTACGAGCAGTACTTC.